The clone carrying this T cell receptor beta chain has a handful of counts. Its matching antigen is unknown. Unsorted libraries were generated from 2 million PBMCs. These cells had been stored in RNAlater at -80 C. Each CDR3 protein is one row after TCRdb ran MiXCR on the 5' RACE reads. Of around 78,000 distinct CDR3 sequences listed, more than 15% are singletons. The data stem from a study of neurological immune-mediated disorders. Study results and limitations: Among expanded clones, no CDR3 amino acid sequences were shared across subjects, a pattern suggesting private repertoires in all groups.

The CDR3 length is 15 residues. The germline V and J ends were trimmed by 0 bases and 1 base, with 9 bases remaining between them. CDR1 and CDR2 (germline): LNHNV, YYDKDF (reference sequence). Sequencing was done on a sample of PBMCs. V usage is TRBV15 and J usage is TRBJ1-1; a weak D match, TRBD1 (5 bases). The origin of this receptor is a middle-aged woman in good health. The CDR3 protein is CATSRDTGGNTEAFF. The CDR3 bases are TGTGCCACCAGCAGAGATACGGGGGGGAACACTGAAGCTTTCTTT.